The clone carrying this T cell receptor beta chain was detected many times. The sample belongs to a study of T cells of healthy individuals. The CDR3 runs 14 residues. The V and J ends lost 6 bases and 3 bases respectively, with 15 bases between them. From germline, CDR1 is MNHEY and CDR2 SVGAGI. TCRdb passed the 5' RACE reads through MiXCR, listing each CDR3 protein once. The top ten hold about 10% of the sample, which has just over 40,000 distinct CDR3 sequences, 4% to 5% seen once. The V gene is TRBV6-5, the J gene TRBJ2-7, with D maybe TRBD2 (7 bases). This receptor was taken from a human donor in good health. The CDR3 loop reads CASSPRGDNYEQYF. The CDR3 coding sequence is TGTGCCAGCAGCCCACGGGGGGACAACTACGAGCAGTACTTC.